Presented here are 11 T cell receptor beta chains from one specimen sequenced in a study of blood T cell repertoires in COVID-19. Clones were read by immunoSEQ multiplex PCR, and TCRdb kept only the in-frame ones, dropping some. Found here are around 97,000 clones, around 80% of them singletons; the top ten hold about 9.4%. The material sequenced was peripheral blood. These receptors were obtained from a man in his 70s with acute or convalescent COVID-19.

The chain is built from TRBV7-8 and TRBJ2-7; D is unclear. The CDR3 covers 16 residues. V lost 1 base and J lost 7, with 20 bases in between. Germline lookup yields CDR1 SGHVS and CDR2 FQNEAQ. The CDR3 here is CASSLEVLANYGEQYF. CDR3 DNA sequence: TGTGCCAGCAGCTTAGAAGTCCTGGCGAACTACGGGGAGCAGTACTTC.

The V call is TRBV7-9, the J call TRBJ1-1; TRBD1 matches at 7 bases. V shed 7 bases, J shed 0 bases, and the junction held 2 bases outside the gene matches. The CDR3 is 13 amino acids. Per germline, CDR1 SEHNR and CDR2 FQNEAQ (reference sequence). This chain's CDR3 is CASTRGLNTEAFF. The CDR3 DNA reads as TGTGCCAGCACGAGGGGGCTGAACACTGAAGCTTTCTTT.

This chain links TRBV10-3 with TRBJ1-1; D is ambiguous. The CDR3 runs 12 residues. CDR1 is ENHRY, CDR2 SYGVKD, per germline. The ends were cut back, 10 bases at V and 3 bases at J, with 12 bases in the middle. The CDR3: CATSLADTEAFF. The CDR3 DNA reads TGTGCCACATCCCTGGCCGACACTGAAGCTTTCTTT.

The V gene is TRBV30, the J gene TRBJ1-1; D unclear. CDR1 and CDR2 (germline): GTSNPN, SVGIG (reference sequence). The CDR3 has 13 amino acids. Trimming shortened V by 5 bases and J by 4 bases, and 14 bases separated the two germline ends. In DNA form, the CDR3 reads TGTGCCTGGGAGACTAGGTCGGGCACTGAAGCTTTCTTT. Translation: CAWETRSGTEAFF.

The chain joins TRBV6-4 to TRBJ2-1; 11 bases map to TRBD2. The germline gives CDR1 MRHNA, CDR2 SNTAGT. The CDR3 length is 15 residues. The ends lost 2 bases at V and 7 bases at J; junction bases unmatched: 4. CDR3 sequence (DNA): TGTGCCAGCAGTGACACTAGCGGGAGTTTTAATGAGCAGTTCTTC. This sequence encodes CASSDTSGSFNEQFF.

The J gene is TRBJ1-1, the V gene TRBV7-2; 7 bases line up with TRBD1. In germline, CDR1 is SGHTA, CDR2 FQGNSA. This CDR3 is built from 14 residues. Unmatched junction bases numbered 5, after V lost 1 base and J lost 6 bases. CDR3 nucleotide sequence: TGTGCCAGCAGCTTAGACGACAGGGCCCCTGAAGCTTTCTTT. Its translation is CASSLDDRAPEAFF.

The chain uses TRBV7-9 and TRBJ1-2; possible D gene TRBD1, 6 bases. The length of the CDR3 is 16 residues. Germline lookup yields CDR1 SEHNR and CDR2 FQNEAQ (reference sequence). The germline V and J ends were trimmed by 5 bases and 4 bases, with 20 bases remaining between them. As DNA, the CDR3 is TGTGCCAGCAGCCCCAATTTTCTGGGGGCGGCCTATGGCTACACCTTC. Residues: CASSPNFLGAAYGYTF.

This clone was observed a single time. The chain joins TRBV30 to TRBJ1-6; D unclear. The CDR3 runs 14 residues. Germline CDR1 is GTSNPN and CDR2 is SVGIG (reference sequence). V lost 0 bases to trimming and J lost 9 bases, with 12 bases between them. The CDR3 DNA sequence: TGTGCCTGGAGTGTACAAGTGGGAGGTTCACCCCTCCACTTT. It encodes CAWSVQVGGSPLHF.

V usage is TRBV12-3 or TRBV12-4 and J usage is TRBJ2-2; D not resolved. The V gene lost 5 bases and the J gene lost 3 bases, with 7 bases spanning the gap. There are 13 residues in the CDR3. The CDR3 here is CASSLLDTGELFF. The CDR3 DNA sequence: TGTGCCAGCAGTCTACTTGACACCGGGGAGCTGTTTTTT.

The chain couples TRBV27 to TRBJ2-3, with 7 nucleotides matching TRBD1. The germline V gene has CDR1 MNHEY and CDR2 SMNVEV (reference sequence). This CDR3 contains 15 residues. Trimming at V came to 5 bases and at J to 2 bases, leaving 7 bases not matched to a gene. CDR3 DNA: TGTGCCAGCAGTCTCCGGGACAGACACACAGATACGCAGTATTTT. As protein: CASSLRDRHTDTQYF.

The chain couples TRBV19 to TRBJ2-1, with D perhaps matching TRBD2 (5 bases). The CDR3 spans 16 residues. Trimming took off 3 bases at V and 2 bases at J, with 14 bases between the two ends. Germline-derived CDR1 and CDR2 are LNHDA and SQIVND (reference sequence). The CDR3 protein is CASSISRAPPYNEQFF. Here the CDR3 DNA reads TGTGCCAGTAGTATCTCGAGGGCCCCTCCCTACAATGAGCAGTTCTTC.